Below, 13 T cell receptor beta chains from the same sample are listed, as sequenced in a study of blood T cell repertoires in COVID-19. Assay used: immunoSEQ multiplex PCR; TCRdb lists only in-frame clones, some missing. The data show tens of thousands of clones, 80% to 90% seen once. The sequencing input was peripheral blood. The receptor set was obtained from a woman in her fifties or sixties with acute or convalescent COVID-19.

V usage is TRBV30 and J usage is TRBJ1-4; D gene ambiguous. Germline values: CDR1 GTSNPN, CDR2 SVGIG (reference sequence). This CDR3 is 16 amino acids long. Deletions cut 1 base from V and 8 bases from J, with 20 bases between. In DNA form, the CDR3 reads TGTGCCTGGAGTGCACGAGGTAGCGGGATCTGGGAAAAACTGTTTTTT. It yields the protein CAWSARGSGIWEKLFF.

The rearrangement joins TRBV2 to TRBJ1-6, with 8 bases lining up with TRBD1. The germline gives CDR1 SNHLY, CDR2 FYNNEI. CDR3 length equals 14 residues. V trimming: 5 bases; J trimming: 9 bases; junction bases outside the gene matches: 6. The CDR3 nucleotides are TGTGCCAGCAGTCGGACAGGGAGAGGTTCACCCCTCCACTTT. Translated: CASSRTGRGSPLHF. The full variable domain, completed using reference TRBV2 and TRBJ1-6, is EPEVTQTPSHQVTQMGQEVILRCVPISNHLYFYWYRQILGQKVEFLVSFYNNEISEKSEIFDDQFSVERPDGSNFTLKIRSTKLEDSAMYFCASSRTGRGSPLHFGNGTRLTVT.

This chain joins TRBV19 and TRBJ1-1, with D perhaps TRBD1 (6 bases). V shed 10 bases and J shed 5 bases, with 14 bases lying between them. The CDR3 has 12 residues. Germline V gene lookup returns CDR1 LNHDA and CDR2 SQIVND (reference sequence). CDR3 coding DNA: TGTGCCACCCAAAGAGGGACAACTGAAGCTTTCTTT. This gives the protein CATQRGTTEAFF.

This clone was seen a few times. The chain is built from TRBV7-2 and TRBJ1-2; weak D call: TRBD1 (6 bases). The CDR3 spans 13 residues. V was cut by 11 bases and J by 2 bases, with 15 bases left in between. Looked up from germline, CDR1 is SGHTA and CDR2 is FQGNSA. CDR3 nucleotide sequence: TGTGCCTGGACAGCACAAATCAACTATGGCTACACCTTC. Encoded protein: CAWTAQINYGYTF.

The chain couples TRBV7-9 to TRBJ2-2; 7 bases are shared with TRBD1. The V and J ends lost 6 bases and 0 bases, in that order; junction bases with no gene match: 4. The CDR3 is 15 residues long. Per germline, CDR1 SEHNR and CDR2 FQNEAQ (reference sequence). The CDR3 sequence: CASSGTAANTGELFF. The CDR3 region has the DNA TGTGCCAGCAGTGGGACAGCAGCGAACACCGGGGAGCTGTTTTTT.

V and J are TRBV4-1 and TRBJ2-7, with 8 bases that match TRBD2. J lost 0 bases, V lost 5 bases, and 6 bases had no gene match. The germline CDR1 and CDR2 sequences are MGHRA and YSYEKL. The CDR3 consists of 15 residues. CDR3 coding DNA: TGCGCCAGCAGCTTGACCGGGACTAGCTCCTACGAGCAGTACTTC. It translates to CASSLTGTSSYEQYF.

The chain joins TRBV19 to TRBJ1-6, with D possibly being TRBD1 (6 bases). CDR3 size: 16 residues. Trimming pared 7 bases from V and 10 bases from J, leaving 23 bases between. The germline gives CDR1 LNHDA, CDR2 SQIVND (reference sequence). Here the CDR3 DNA reads TGTGCCAGTACCTCCACCGCTGGACAGTCGGACTCACCCCTCCACTTT. This sequence encodes CASTSTAGQSDSPLHF.

This clone appeared once. The chain employs TRBV28 and TRBJ2-2, with D tentatively TRBD1 (6 bases). CDR1 MDHEN and CDR2 SYDVKM come from the germline V gene. Trimming removed 5 bases from V and 7 bases from J, with 8 bases in between. The CDR3 is 12 residues long. Written as DNA, the CDR3 is TGTGCCAGCAGTAGGGGGTTCGGGGAGCTGTTTTTT. This codes for CASSRGFGELFF.

The chain recombines TRBV6-5 with TRBJ2-3; TRBD2 aligns across 10 bases. The V gene end was trimmed by 6 bases and the J gene end by 4 bases; junction bases not matched to a gene: 4. The CDR3 has 14 amino acids. CDR1 is MNHEY and CDR2 is SVGAGI in the germline V gene. CDR3 loop: CASRASGGADTQYF. The CDR3 bases are TGTGCCAGCAGGGCTAGCGGGGGCGCAGATACGCAGTATTTT.

The rearrangement uses TRBV19 and TRBJ1-5; D is perhaps TRBD1 (5 bases). Deletions cut 11 bases from V and 1 base from J, with 15 bases between. The CDR3 covers 14 residues. The germline V gene encodes CDR1 LNHDA and CDR2 SQIVND (reference sequence). The CDR3 nucleotides read TGTGCCGGGGGGAGGGTCGGGAGCAATCAGCCCCAGCATTTT. Translating gives CAGGRVGSNQPQHF.

The chain joins TRBV6-5 to TRBJ2-5; unclear D gene. From germline, CDR1 is MNHEY and CDR2 SVGAGI. V was cut by 6 bases and J by 0 bases, with 8 bases left in between. This CDR3 has 13 amino acids. CDR3 nucleotide sequence: TGTGCCAGCAGCAACGGGTACCAAGAGACCCAGTACTTC. Its protein is CASSNGYQETQYF.

This sequence joins TRBV5-1 and TRBJ1-1, with TRBD1 identical over 7 bases. The V and J ends lost 0 bases and 5 bases, in that order; junction bases with no gene match: 10. CDR1 and CDR2 (germline): SGHRS, YFSETQ. The CDR3 is 16 residues long. CDR3 coding DNA: TGCGCCAGCAGCTTGGGGGACAGAGTTTCGAGAACTGAAGCTTTCTTT. Amino acids: CASSLGDRVSRTEAFF.

The chain uses TRBV7-9 and TRBJ1-2; D is possibly TRBD1 (5 bases). The CDR3 covers 12 residues. Trimming removed 10 bases at V and 6 bases at J, with 15 bases between. Looked up from germline, CDR1 is SEHNR and CDR2 is FQNEAQ (reference sequence). The CDR3 sequence is CAIRGTSDGYTF. DNA for the CDR3: TGTGCCATCCGCGGGACTTCTGATGGCTACACCTTC.